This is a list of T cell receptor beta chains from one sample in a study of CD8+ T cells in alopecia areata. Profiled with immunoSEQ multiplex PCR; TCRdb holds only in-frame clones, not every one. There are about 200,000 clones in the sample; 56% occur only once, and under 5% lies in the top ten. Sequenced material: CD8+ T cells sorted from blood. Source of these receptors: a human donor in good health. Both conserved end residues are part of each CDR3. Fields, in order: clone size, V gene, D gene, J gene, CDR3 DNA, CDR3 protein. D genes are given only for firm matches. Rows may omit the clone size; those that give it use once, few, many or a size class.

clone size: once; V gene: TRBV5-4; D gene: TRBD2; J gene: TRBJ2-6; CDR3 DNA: TGTGCCAGCAGCCCAGGACTAGCGGGGACATCTGGGGCCAACGTCCTGACTTTC; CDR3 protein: CASSPGLAGTSGANVLTF
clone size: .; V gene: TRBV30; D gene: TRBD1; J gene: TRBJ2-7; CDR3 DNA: TGTGCCTGGAGTGTGGGGACAGGGACCTACGAGCAGTACTTC; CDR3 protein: CAWSVGTGTYEQYF
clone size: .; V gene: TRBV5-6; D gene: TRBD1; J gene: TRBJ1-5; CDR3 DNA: TGTGCCAGCAGCGTAGGACAGGGGCCCAATCAGCCCCAGCATTTT; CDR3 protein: CASSVGQGPNQPQHF
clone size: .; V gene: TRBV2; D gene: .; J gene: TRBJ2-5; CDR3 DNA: TGTGCCAGGGGGGCAGGGGAAGGGACCCAGTACTTC; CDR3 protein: CARGAGEGTQYF
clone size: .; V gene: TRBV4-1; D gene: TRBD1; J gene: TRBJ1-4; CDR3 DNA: TGCGCCAGCAGCCCATTAGGACAGGGGGACGAAAAACTGTTTTTT; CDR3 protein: CASSPLGQGDEKLFF
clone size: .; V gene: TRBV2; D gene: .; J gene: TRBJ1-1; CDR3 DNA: TGTGCCACCTCGGGCCAGGGGCTCACTGAAGCTTTCTTT; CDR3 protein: CATSGQGLTEAFF
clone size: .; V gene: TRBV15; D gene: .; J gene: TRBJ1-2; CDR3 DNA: TGTGCCACCAGCAGAGGAGCCGACCGCTATGGCTACACCTTC; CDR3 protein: CATSRGADRYGYTF
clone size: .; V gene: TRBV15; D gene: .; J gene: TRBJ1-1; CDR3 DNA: TGTGCCACCAGCCGCCGGGACCTGAACACTGAAGCTTTCTTT; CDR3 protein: CATSRRDLNTEAFF
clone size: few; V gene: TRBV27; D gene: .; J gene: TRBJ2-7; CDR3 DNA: TGTGCCAGCTGTTTGGCTTTCGGCTACGAGCAGTACTTC; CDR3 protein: CASCLAFGYEQYF
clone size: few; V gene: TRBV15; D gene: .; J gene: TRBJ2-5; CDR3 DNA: TGTGCCACCAGCAGAGTGGGGGATGGGGAGACCCAGTACTTC; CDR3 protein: CATSRVGDGETQYF
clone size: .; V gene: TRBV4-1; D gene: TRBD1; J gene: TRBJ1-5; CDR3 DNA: TGCGCCAGCAGCCCCCGGACAGGGACTCAGCCCCAGCATTTT; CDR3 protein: CASSPRTGTQPQHF
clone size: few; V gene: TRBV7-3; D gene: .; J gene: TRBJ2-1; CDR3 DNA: TGTGCCAGCAGCTCTGGGCTAGTGGGCTACAATGAGCAGTTCTTC; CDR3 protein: CASSSGLVGYNEQFF
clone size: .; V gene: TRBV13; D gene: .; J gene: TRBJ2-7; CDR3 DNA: TGTGCCAGCAGCTGGGGCGACACACCCTACGAGCAGTACTTC; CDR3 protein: CASSWGDTPYEQYF
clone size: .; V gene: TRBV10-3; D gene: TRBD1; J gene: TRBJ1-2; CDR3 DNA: TGTGCCATCAGCGACGGGACAGGGATCTATGGCTACACCTTC; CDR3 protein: CAISDGTGIYGYTF
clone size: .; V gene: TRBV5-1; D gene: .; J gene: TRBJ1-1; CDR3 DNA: TGCGCCAGCAGCGAGGGGTGGAACACTGAAGCTTTCTTT; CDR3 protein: CASSEGWNTEAFF
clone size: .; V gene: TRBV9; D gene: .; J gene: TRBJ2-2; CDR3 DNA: TGTGCCAGCAGCCCCAACACCGGGGAGCTGTTTTTT; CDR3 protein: CASSPNTGELFF
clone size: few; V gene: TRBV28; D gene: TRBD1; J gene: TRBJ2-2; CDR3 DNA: TGTGCCACGCAGGGGGCGGACGGGGAGCTGTTTTTT; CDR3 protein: CATQGADGELFF
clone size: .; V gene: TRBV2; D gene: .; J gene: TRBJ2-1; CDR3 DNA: TGTGCCAGCAGTCCCGACCAATACAATGAGCAGTTCTTC; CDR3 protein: CASSPDQYNEQFF
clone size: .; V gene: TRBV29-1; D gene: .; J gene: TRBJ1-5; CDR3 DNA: TGCAGCGCTTACATGGGGGTGAATCAGCCCCAGCATTTT; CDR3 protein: CSAYMGVNQPQHF
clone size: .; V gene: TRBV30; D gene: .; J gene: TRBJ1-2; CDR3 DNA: TGTGCCTGGAACAGGGACTATGGCTACACCTTC; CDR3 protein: CAWNRDYGYTF
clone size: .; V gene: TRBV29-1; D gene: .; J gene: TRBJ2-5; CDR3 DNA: TGCAGCGATCTGTACCAAGAGACCCAGTACTTC; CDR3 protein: CSDLYQETQYF
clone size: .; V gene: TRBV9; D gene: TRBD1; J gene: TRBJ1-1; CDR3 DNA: TGTGCCAGCAGTACAGGGGGTGGTGGGACTGAAGCTTTCTTT; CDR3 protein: CASSTGGGGTEAFF
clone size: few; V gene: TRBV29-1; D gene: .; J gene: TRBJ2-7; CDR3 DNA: TGCAGCGTTGTGGAACGGGAGCAGTACTTC; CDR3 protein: CSVVEREQYF
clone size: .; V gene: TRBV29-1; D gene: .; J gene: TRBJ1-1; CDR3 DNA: TGCAGCGTTGGCCCCGCAGAGAAAGCTTTCTTT; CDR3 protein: CSVGPAEKAFF
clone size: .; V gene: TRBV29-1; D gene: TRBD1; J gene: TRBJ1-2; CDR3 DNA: TGCAGCGTTAACACAGGGGATAACTATGGCTACACCTTC; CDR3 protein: CSVNTGDNYGYTF
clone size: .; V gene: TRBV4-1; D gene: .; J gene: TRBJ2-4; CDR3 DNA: TGCGCCAGCAGCCACCCCGCTGGGGGGCAGGCCAAAAACATTCAGTACTTC; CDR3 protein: CASSHPAGGQAKNIQYF
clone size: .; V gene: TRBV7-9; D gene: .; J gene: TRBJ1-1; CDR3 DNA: TGTGCCAGCAGCTTAGGGGGTATGGGGAAGGGGACTGAAGCTTTCTTT; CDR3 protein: CASSLGGMGKGTEAFF
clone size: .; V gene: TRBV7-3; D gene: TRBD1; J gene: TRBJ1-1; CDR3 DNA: TGTGCCAGCAGCTTGGGGACAGGGGGAAACACTGAAGCTTTCTTT; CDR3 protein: CASSLGTGGNTEAFF
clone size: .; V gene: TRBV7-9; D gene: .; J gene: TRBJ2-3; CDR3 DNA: TGTGCCAGCAGCTTAGACACCACAGATACGCAGTATTTT; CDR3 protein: CASSLDTTDTQYF
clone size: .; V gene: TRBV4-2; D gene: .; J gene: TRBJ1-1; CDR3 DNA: TGTGCCAGCAGCCAAGATCGGGGGGACACTGAAGCTTTCTTT; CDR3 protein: CASSQDRGDTEAFF
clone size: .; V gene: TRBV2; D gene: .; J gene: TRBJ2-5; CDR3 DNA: TGTGCCAGCATGATGGAGACCCAGTACTTC; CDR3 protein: CASMMETQYF
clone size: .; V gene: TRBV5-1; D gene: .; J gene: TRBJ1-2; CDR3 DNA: TGCGCCAGCAGCTTGGGGACAGCTGGCTACACCTTC; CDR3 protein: CASSLGTAGYTF
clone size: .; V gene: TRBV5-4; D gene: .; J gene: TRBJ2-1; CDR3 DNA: TGTGCCAGCAGCCCCGGGACGATTGAGCAGTTCTTC; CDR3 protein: CASSPGTIEQFF
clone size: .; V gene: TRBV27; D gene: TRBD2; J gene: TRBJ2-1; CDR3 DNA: TGCGCTAGCGGGGGACCCTACAATGAGCAGTTCTTC; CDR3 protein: CASGGPYNEQFF
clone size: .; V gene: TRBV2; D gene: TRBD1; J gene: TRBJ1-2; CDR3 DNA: TGTGCCAGCAGTGATGTTGGACAGGTTGTTCCCTATGGCTACACCTTC; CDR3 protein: CASSDVGQVVPYGYTF
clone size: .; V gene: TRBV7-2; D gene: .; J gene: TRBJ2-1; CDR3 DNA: TGTGCCAGCAGCTTACCTACAGGATATTACAATGAGCAGTTCTTC; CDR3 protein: CASSLPTGYYNEQFF
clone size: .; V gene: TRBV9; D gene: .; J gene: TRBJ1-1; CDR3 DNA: TGTGCCAGCAGCGTAGGGGGCGTTACCGGGGCCAACACTGAAGCTTTCTTT; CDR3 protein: CASSVGGVTGANTEAFF
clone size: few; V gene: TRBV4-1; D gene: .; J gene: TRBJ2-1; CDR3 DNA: TGCGCCAGCAGCCCCGGACAGATCCAGGACAATGAGCAGTTCTTC; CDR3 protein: CASSPGQIQDNEQFF
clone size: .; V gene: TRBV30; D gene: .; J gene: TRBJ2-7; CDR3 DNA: TGTGCCTGGATCGGTGACGGTCTCTACGAGCAGTACTTC; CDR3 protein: CAWIGDGLYEQYF
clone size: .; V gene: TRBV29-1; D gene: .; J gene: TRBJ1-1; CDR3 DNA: TGCAGCGTTGGTCGGGAGAACACTGAAGCTTTCTTT; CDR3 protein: CSVGRENTEAFF
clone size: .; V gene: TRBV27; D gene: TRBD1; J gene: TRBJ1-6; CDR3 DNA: TGTGCCAGCAGTTTGGGACAGGGGAGGAGTAATTCACCCCTCCACTTT; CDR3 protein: CASSLGQGRSNSPLHF
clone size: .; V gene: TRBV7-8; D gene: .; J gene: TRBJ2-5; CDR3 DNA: TGTGCCAGCAGCTTACTTACCAGTCAAGAGACCCAGTACTTC; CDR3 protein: CASSLLTSQETQYF
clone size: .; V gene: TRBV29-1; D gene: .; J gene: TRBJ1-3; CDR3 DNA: TGCAGCGTTGCGGAGGTAACGGACAATGGAAACACCATATATTTT; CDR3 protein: CSVAEVTDNGNTIYF
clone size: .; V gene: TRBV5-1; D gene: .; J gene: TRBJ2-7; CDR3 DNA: TGCGCCAGCAGCCTCAACTCCTACGAGCAGTACTTC; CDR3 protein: CASSLNSYEQYF
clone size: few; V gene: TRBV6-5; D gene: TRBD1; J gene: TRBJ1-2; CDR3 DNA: TGTGCCAGCAGTCCCGGACAGGGACCTAACTATGGCTACACCTTC; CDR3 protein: CASSPGQGPNYGYTF
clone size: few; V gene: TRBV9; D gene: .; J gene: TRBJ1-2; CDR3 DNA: TGTGCCAGCAGCGACAGTTCCTCTAACTATGGCTACACCTTC; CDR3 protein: CASSDSSSNYGYTF
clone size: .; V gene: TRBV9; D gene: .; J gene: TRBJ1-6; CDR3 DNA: TGTGCCAGCAGCGCGGGGGGAGGGGCGGCTTCACCCCTCCACTTT; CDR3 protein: CASSAGGGAASPLHF
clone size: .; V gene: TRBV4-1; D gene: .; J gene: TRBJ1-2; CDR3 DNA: TGCGCCAGCAGCCAAATAAGTGGCATCTATGGCTACACCTTC; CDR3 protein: CASSQISGIYGYTF
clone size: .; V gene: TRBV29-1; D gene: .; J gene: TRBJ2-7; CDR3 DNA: TGCAGCGTTGAAGGAGGAAGCGACGAGCAGTACTTC; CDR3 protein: CSVEGGSDEQYF
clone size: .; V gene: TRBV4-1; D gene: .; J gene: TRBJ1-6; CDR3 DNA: TGCGCCAGCAGCCCAAATTCACCCCTCCACTTT; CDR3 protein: CASSPNSPLHF
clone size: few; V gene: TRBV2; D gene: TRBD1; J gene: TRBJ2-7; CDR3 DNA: TGTGCCAGCAGTGAAGGGACAGGGGAGTACTTC; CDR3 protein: CASSEGTGEYF
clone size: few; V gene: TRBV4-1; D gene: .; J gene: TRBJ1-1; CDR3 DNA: TGCGCCAGCAGGCAATCGGACAGCCCCAGGGACACTGAAGCTTTCTTT; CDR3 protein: CASRQSDSPRDTEAFF